This paragraph covers one T cell receptor beta chain sequence. The antigen remains undetermined. This may stem from a read error, because a much larger clone lies one nucleotide away. TCRdb itself ran the 5' RACE reads through MiXCR, one entry per CDR3 protein. This table holds approximately 220,000 distinct CDR3 sequences, roughly 26% found once. The germline V gene has CDR1 SQVTM and CDR2 ANQGSEA. V lost 7 bases and J lost 4, with 13 bases in between. The CDR3 runs to 12 residues. The record originates from a study of CD8 T cells in ankylosing spondylitis. Points from the study as a whole: Typical of ankylosing spondylitis blood, it appeared, was a TCR beta motif of several highly homologous variants. Disease-linked clones, CD8+, were relatively rare in peripheral blood.

The V and J genes are TRBV29-1 and TRBJ1-2; unclear D gene. The source material was blood, either unsorted or a sorted T cell fraction (not recorded which). This TCR was recovered from a male donor with ankylosing spondylitis or in good health (not recorded which). CDR3 sequence: CSGEEESYGYTF. As DNA, the CDR3 is TGCAGCGGGGAAGAGGAATCCTATGGCTACACCTTC.